The 7 T cell receptor beta chains below were found in one sample sequenced in a study of OX40 agonist ivuxolimab in advanced cancers. TCRdb's copy holds only in-frame clones and misses some; the assay was immunoSEQ multiplex PCR. The sample contains some 19,000 clones, around 87% of which appear only once. Material: CD4+ or CD8+ T cells sorted from blood, obtained in a trial of the OX40 agonist ivuxolimab. The origin of the receptors is an adult with an advanced solid tumor such as melanoma, head and neck, liver or kidney cancer.

This sequence joins TRBV19 and TRBJ2-7; D gene unclear. Germline CDR1 and CDR2: LNHDA and SQIVND (reference sequence). V dropped 1 base and J dropped 3 bases, with 10 bases sitting between them. The length of the CDR3 is 14 residues. CDR3 DNA sequence: TGTGCCAGTAGTATAGTAGAAGGCGACTACGAGCAGTACTTC. It yields the protein CASSIVEGDYEQYF. The whole variable domain, remainder taken from reference TRBV19 and TRBJ2-7, is DGGITQSPKYLFRKEGQNVTLSCEQNLNHDAMYWYRQDPGQGLRLIYYSQIVNDFQKGDIAEGYSVSREKKESFPLTVTSAQKNPTAFYLCASSIVEGDYEQYFGPGTRLTVT.

The chain uses TRBV27 and TRBJ2-7; TRBD2 matches at 11 bases. CDR1 is MNHEY and CDR2 is SMNVEV in the germline V gene (reference sequence). This CDR3 spans 15 amino acids. V lost 8 bases and J lost 2; bases outside the gene matches: 8. The CDR3 coding sequence is TGTGCCAGCGCGAGGGGGACTAGCGGACCCTACGAGCAGTACTTC. Its protein is CASARGTSGPYEQYF.

As to this clone: An end of the junction differs from the germline gene, which may be a read error. This sample also contains other DNA sequences that code for the same CDR3. This chain joins TRBV9 and TRBJ2-7; D is perhaps TRBD2 (6 bases). The germline gives CDR1 SGDLS, CDR2 YYNGEE. The CDR3 contains 15 residues. CDR3 sequence: CASSPTAGMLYEQYF. CDR3 DNA sequence: TGTGCCAGCAGCCCAACGGCGGGGATGTTATACGAGCAGTACTTT.

The rearrangement joins TRBV19 to TRBJ2-2; a possible D gene is TRBD2 (6 bases). This CDR3 region has 14 residues. V gave up 3 bases and J gave up 6 bases, with 11 bases separating them. Germline lookup yields CDR1 LNHDA and CDR2 SQIVND (reference sequence). The CDR3 loop reads CASSMLAVAGELFF. The CDR3 DNA follows: TGTGCCAGTAGTATGTTAGCGGTGGCCGGGGAGCTGTTTTTT.

This chain links TRBV11-3 with TRBJ2-1, with 10 nucleotides matching TRBD2. This CDR3 has 14 amino acids. V was pared by 7 bases and J by 10 bases, with 10 bases of the junction left unmatched. The germline gives CDR1 SGHNT, CDR2 YENEEA. In DNA form, the CDR3 reads TGTGCCAGCACCCCAAGCGGGGGGGCACGGGAGCAGTTCTTC. The encoded protein is CASTPSGGAREQFF.

This sequence joins TRBV7-3 and TRBJ1-1, with D maybe TRBD1 (6 bases). The CDR3 extends over 14 amino acids. In germline, CDR1 is SGHTA, CDR2 FQGTGA. Trimming removed 4 bases at V and 5 bases at J, with 14 bases between. This chain's CDR3 is CASSYGGGRTEAFF. In DNA, the CDR3 is TGTGCCAGCAGCTACGGCGGGGGGCGGACTGAAGCTTTCTTT.

The DNA of the CDR3 is TGTGCCAGCAGCGTCACCAACACTGAAGCTTTCTTT. Its translation is CASSVTNTEAFF. This chain links TRBV7-9 with TRBJ1-1; no reliable D call. Germline assignment: CDR1 SEHNR and CDR2 FQNEAQ (reference sequence). The CDR3 is 12 residues long. V was cut by 5 bases and J by 2 bases, with 6 bases left in between.